These 9 T cell receptor beta chains share one sample of origin, sequenced in a study of blood T cell repertoires in COVID-19 (dated by TCRdb to 2018 to 2020). Library prep was done by the immunoSEQ multiplex PCR assay. TCRdb limited this immuneACCESS table to in-frame rearrangements with V and J called. A share of clones is missing; checked studies link under half to unresolved V genes, and the rest is unexplained. Within this sample are around 160,000 clones, with about 90% of them counted one time only. Together, the top ten hold about 2% of the sample. The sequenced sample consisted of peripheral blood. The receptors come from a human donor in a cohort sampled during active COVID-19.

The chain is built from TRBV5-4 and TRBJ2-5, with 13 bases identical to TRBD2. Unmatched junction bases numbered 9, after V lost 4 bases and J lost 9 bases. The germline V gene encodes CDR1 SGHNT and CDR2 YYREEE (reference sequence). CDR3 length: 15 residues. As DNA, the CDR3 is TGTGCCAGCAGCGATGGGACTAGCGGGGACGAGGCCCAGTACTTC. Translation gives CASSDGTSGDEAQYF. The entire variable domain, with the rest obtained from reference TRBV5-4 and TRBJ2-5, is as follows: ETGVTQSPTHLIKTRGQQVTLRCSSQSGHNTVSWYQQALGQGPQFIFQYYREEENGRGNFPPRFSGLQFPNYSSELNVNALELDDSALYLCASSDGTSGDEAQYFGPGTRLLVL.

CDR3: CASSKLYMDIQETQYF. CDR3 coding DNA: TGTGCCAGCAGCAAACTCTATATGGACATCCAAGAGACCCAGTACTTC. The chain couples TRBV11-2 to TRBJ2-5, with a tentative D call TRBD1 (5 bases). This CDR3 has 16 amino acids. V shed 5 bases and J shed 1 base, with 17 bases lying between them. The germline gives CDR1 SGHAT, CDR2 FQNNGV.

This clone occurred once. In DNA form, the CDR3 reads TGTGCCAGCAGCTACCCTACGGGAGAAAATGAAAAACTGTTTTTT. It codes for CASSYPTGENEKLFF. The V and J genes are TRBV7-9 and TRBJ1-4; no clear D. V lost 4 bases and J lost 5, with 14 bases in between. This CDR3 comprises 15 residues. The germline V gene encodes CDR1 SEHNR and CDR2 FQNEAQ (reference sequence).

This chain uses TRBV5-5 with TRBJ2-7, with 9 bases matching TRBD1. Germline V gives CDR1 SGHKS, CDR2 YYEKEE (reference sequence). The CDR3 is made up of 15 amino acids. V dropped 6 bases and J dropped 4; count of bases not matched to a gene: 11. The CDR3 reads CASTPGQGRGYEQYF. The CDR3 nucleotides are TGTGCCAGCACCCCAGGACAGGGGAGGGGGTACGAGCAGTACTTC.

The chain recombines TRBV29-1 with TRBJ2-3, with TRBD2 as a possible D gene (6 bases). From germline, CDR1 is SQVTM and CDR2 ANQGSEA. The CDR3 runs 13 residues. Trimming left V 2 bases short and J 4 bases short, with 10 bases between. The CDR3 DNA follows: TGCAGCGTTGAACAGCGGGCGGCAGATACGCAGTATTTT. This translates into CSVEQRAADTQYF.

This sequence joins TRBV5-4 and TRBJ2-7; 13 nucleotides align to TRBD2. Per germline, CDR1 SGHNT and CDR2 YYREEE (reference sequence). The J segment lost 6 bases and the V segment lost 2 bases, leaving 5 bases of the junction unmatched. The CDR3 consists of 15 residues. DNA for the CDR3: TGTGCCAGCAGCTTAACTAGCGGGGGGGTAAGCGAGCAGTACTTC. Translation gives CASSLTSGGVSEQYF.

Worth noting for this clone: In the same sample, other DNA sequences code for this CDR3. This rearrangement joins TRBV7-9 to TRBJ2-5; D is perhaps TRBD1 (6 bases). Trimming removed 5 bases from V and 5 bases from J, with 21 bases in between. Germline loops: CDR1 SEHNR, CDR2 FQNEAQ (reference sequence). The CDR3 is made up of 16 amino acids. The CDR3: CASSQGRVGAYETQYF. The CDR3 DNA is TGTGCCAGCAGCCAGGGTCGGGTGGGGGCGTATGAGACCCAGTACTTC.

V gene TRBV28 combines with J gene TRBJ2-6; perhaps TRBD1 as D (6 bases). Trimming shortened V by 8 bases and J by 0 bases, and 20 bases separated the two germline ends. This CDR3 is 18 amino acids long. Per germline, CDR1 MDHEN and CDR2 SYDVKM. The chain's CDR3 is CASGLTGQGVSGANVLTF. Written as DNA, the CDR3 is TGTGCCAGCGGGCTAACAGGGCAAGGAGTCTCTGGGGCCAACGTCCTGACTTTC.

This chain links TRBV3-1 (or the pseudogene TRBV3-2) with TRBJ2-3, with 14 nucleotides matching TRBD2. The germline V gene encodes CDR1 LGHDT and CDR2 YNNKEL (reference sequence). The CDR3 is 22 amino acids. V shed 11 bases, J shed 2 bases, and the junction held 27 bases outside the gene matches. This CDR3 is CAGIQDKGQWTSGGSFTDTQYF. In nucleotides, the CDR3 is TGTGCCGGCATCCAAGATAAGGGACAGTGGACTAGCGGGGGGTCGTTCACAGATACGCAGTATTTT.